The entry below describes one TCR beta chain. The antigen remains undetermined. V shed 7 bases and J 5 bases; nucleotides not matched to a gene: 5. Germline V gene data show CDR1 as SNHLY and CDR2 as FYNNEI. The CDR3 is made up of 13 amino acids. The sample is drawn from a study of T cells in Graves' hyperthyroidism and ophthalmopathy. Points from the study as a whole: In simple terms, a model built on 13 V-J features told ophthalmopathy apart from stable hyperthyroidism. Blood also showed most of the thyroid clonotypes that were expanded above 0.001.

A roughly 9.1 ml volume of fresh peripheral blood provided the PBMCs. RNA transcripts gave rise to amplified TCR beta CDR3 regions. TCR CDR3 underwent first-round RT-PCR with the HTBI primer set. TCRdb reprocessed the multiplex PCR reads via MiXCR and lists one record per CDR3 protein. The sample contains 550,000 to 800,000 distinct CDR3 sequences, roughly 15% of which appear only once. The specimen was blood. V and J are TRBV2 and TRBJ2-7; 10 nucleotides line up with TRBD1. The receptor was isolated from a young man with Graves' hyperthyroidism. CDR3 DNA sequence: TGTGCCAGCAATCCGGACAGGGGGGACGAGCAGTACTTC. The encoded protein is CASNPDRGDEQYF.